This T cell receptor beta chain comes out of a study of blood T cells in healthy people across ages. Study-wide results and limits: The study found more naive CD4+ cells and higher diversity in long-lived than aged donors. Older age went with lower TCR beta diversity per million T cells, in a roughly linear way. Leaving the PBMCs unsorted stopped any conclusive comparison of naive versus antigen-experienced cells.

Total RNA extracted from each sample amounted to at least 5.5 micrograms. A second PCR of 7 to 11 cycles used a sample-barcoded 5' primer and a J-beta primer mix. MiXCR, applied by TCRdb to the 5' RACE reads, yields one record per CDR3 protein. The profile covers about a million distinct CDR3 sequences, with 45% to 50% appearing a single time and roughly 13% taken by the ten largest. In this sample, this clonotype turned up a few times. Its specificity is not known. The germline V gene has CDR1 DFQATT and CDR2 SNEGSKA (reference sequence). This CDR3 is 15 amino acids long. The germline V and J ends were trimmed by 0 bases and 2 bases, with 12 bases remaining between them.

This sequence was found in a man in his thirties or forties in good health. The sequenced sample consisted of blood. This chain links TRBV20-1 with TRBJ2-3; TRBD2 might be the D (6 bases). CDR3 residues: CSARDFRGDTDTQYF. The CDR3 DNA sequence: TGCAGTGCTAGAGACTTCCGCGGGGACACAGATACGCAGTATTTT.